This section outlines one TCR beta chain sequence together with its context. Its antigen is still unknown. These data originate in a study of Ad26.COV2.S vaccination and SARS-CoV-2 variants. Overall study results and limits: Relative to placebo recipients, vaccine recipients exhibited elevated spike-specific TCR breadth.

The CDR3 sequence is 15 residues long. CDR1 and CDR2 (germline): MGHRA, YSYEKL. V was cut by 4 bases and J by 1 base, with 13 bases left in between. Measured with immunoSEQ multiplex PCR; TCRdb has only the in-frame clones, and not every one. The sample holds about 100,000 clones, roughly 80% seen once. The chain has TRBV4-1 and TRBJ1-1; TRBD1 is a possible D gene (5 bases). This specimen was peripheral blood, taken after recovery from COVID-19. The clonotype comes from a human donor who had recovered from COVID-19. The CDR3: CASSPVGATNTEAFF. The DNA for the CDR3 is TGCGCCAGCAGCCCGGTCGGGGCGACGAACACTGAAGCTTTCTTT.